This is a list of T cell receptor beta chains from one sample in a study of neoadjuvant nivolumab and ipilimumab in lung cancer. Repertoires were generated with immunoSEQ multiplex PCR, while TCRdb's copy carries only in-frame clones and drops some. The table lists roughly 23,000 clones, roughly 84% of them singletons. The sample consisted of peripheral blood, taken before neoadjuvant nivolumab, alone or with ipilimumab. The receptors shown here come from an adult with non-small cell lung cancer. Both conserved end residues are part of each CDR3. A D gene is named only where the DNA matches it firmly. Only some rows state a clone size, as once, few, many or a class for expanded clones.

TRBJ1-2,.,TRBV6-1,once,TGTGCCAGCAGTGAATGGTCAACCTATGGCTACACCTTC,CASSEWSTYGYTF
TRBJ2-5,TRBD2,TRBV7-9,.,TGTGCCAGCAGCTTATTGCTAGCGGGAGGCGGAGTGGGGGAGACCCAGTACTTC,CASSLLLAGGGVGETQYF
TRBJ2-7,.,TRBV7-8,.,TGTGCCAGCAGCCCCCCGACAACACGGCCCGACTTCGAGCAGTACTTC,CASSPPTTRPDFEQYF
TRBJ2-2,.,TRBV5-1,.,TGCGCCAGCAGCTTAGCGGCGAACACCGGGGAGCTGTTTTTT,CASSLAANTGELFF
TRBJ1-5,TRBD1,TRBV15,.,TGTGCCACCAGCAGACACAGGGGAGATCAGCCCCAGCATTTT,CATSRHRGDQPQHF
TRBJ2-7,.,TRBV7-2,.,TGTGCCAGCAGCTTAGCGAGGGTAGCTTCCTACGAGCAGTACTTC,CASSLARVASYEQYF
TRBJ1-3,.,TRBV11-2,.,TGTGCCAGCAGCCGGGGACCCTACGGAAACACCATATATTTT,CASSRGPYGNTIYF
TRBJ2-2,.,TRBV5-1,once,TGCGCCAGCAGCTTGATGCCAGGAGAAACCGGGGAGCTGTTTTTT,CASSLMPGETGELFF
TRBJ2-3,.,TRBV5-1,.,TGCGCCAGCAGCTTGGAATTTAGCACAGATACGCAGTATTTT,CASSLEFSTDTQYF
TRBJ1-4,.,TRBV7-2,.,TGTGCCAGCAGCCTCAGGGGAAGGGCAACTAATGAAAAACTGTTTTTT,CASSLRGRATNEKLFF
TRBJ2-7,.,TRBV6-5,.,TGTGCCAGCAGCACGGGACTCCCCTACGAGCAGTACTTC,CASSTGLPYEQYF
TRBJ1-1,.,TRBV30,.,TGTGCCTGGAGTGACGCCGGGTCCTATCGAGGTGAAGCTTTCTTT,CAWSDAGSYRGEAFF
TRBJ2-5,.,TRBV9,.,TGTGCCAGCAGCGTAGCACAGGGCATTCAAGAGACCCAGTACTTC,CASSVAQGIQETQYF
TRBJ2-6,.,TRBV15,.,TGTGCCACCAGCGAGCTTTGGCAGGGGTTCCCTGGGGCCAACGTCCTGACTTTC,CATSELWQGFPGANVLTF
TRBJ2-1,.,TRBV10-2,once,TGCGCCAGCAGTGAGTCGAATTTTGCCAATGAGCAGTTCTTC,CASSESNFANEQFF
TRBJ2-3,TRBD2,TRBV20-1,.,TGCAGTGCCACCCCCGGGACTACTCAGTATTTT,CSATPGTTQYF
TRBJ1-5,TRBD1,TRBV5-1,.,TGCGCCAGCAGCTTCGGGACAGGGTGGGATCAGCCCCAGCATTTT,CASSFGTGWDQPQHF
TRBJ2-2,.,TRBV5-1,.,TGCGCCAGCAGTAGAACACAAGGGGAGCTGTTTTTT,CASSRTQGELFF
TRBJ1-1,.,TRBV7-2,.,TGTGCCAGCAGCCTACTGGGGACGGGCGGAGGCACTGAAGCTTTCTTT,CASSLLGTGGGTEAFF
TRBJ2-7,.,TRBV18,.,TGTGCCAGCTCACCATCAGGACGGAGCTACGAGCAGTACTTC,CASSPSGRSYEQYF
TRBJ2-2,.,TRBV11-2,.,TGTGCCAGCAGCTTAGTATCGGGACGGACCTACACCGGGGAGCTGTTTTTT,CASSLVSGRTYTGELFF
TRBJ1-1,TRBD1,TRBV5-1,.,TGCGCCAGCAGCCCAGGGGGCTGGGACACTGAAGCTTTCTTT,CASSPGGWDTEAFF
TRBJ2-3,.,TRBV11-2,.,TGTGCCAGCAGTACGTCCCTGACTGAAGATACGCAGTATTTT,CASSTSLTEDTQYF